The 7 T cell receptor beta chains below come from one sample, sequenced in a study of blood T cell repertoires in COVID-19. Measured with immunoSEQ multiplex PCR; TCRdb has only the in-frame clones, and not every one. This table holds about 82,000 clones, about 78% found once. Sequences were obtained from peripheral blood. All receptors derive from a man in his fifties or sixties with COVID-19, enrolled during active disease.

The chain is built from TRBV11-3 and TRBJ2-1; 8 bases agree with TRBD2. V lost 5 bases, J lost 0 bases, and 3 bases stayed unmatched. Germline V lookup: CDR1 SGHNT, CDR2 YENEEA. This CDR3 spans 15 amino acids. The CDR3 DNA reads as TGTGCCAGCAGCCCGGGAGGGCCCTCCTACAATGAGCAGTTCTTC. It encodes CASSPGGPSYNEQFF.

The V and J genes are TRBV3-1 (or the pseudogene TRBV3-2) and TRBJ1-2; no clear D gene. Germline V gives CDR1 LGHDT, CDR2 YNNKEL (reference sequence). V lost 5 bases to trimming and J lost 2 bases, with 9 bases between them. There are 13 residues in the CDR3. As DNA, the CDR3 is TGTGCCAGCAGCGACCGGGAAAACTATGGCTACACCTTC. This gives the protein CASSDRENYGYTF.

The chain joins TRBV23-1 to TRBJ2-4, with D possibly being TRBD1 (6 bases). TRBV23-1 is placed among ORFs of uncertain function. V lost 3 bases and J lost 1, with 16 bases in between. CDR3 size: 17 residues. CDR3 coding DNA: TGCGCCAGCAGTCAGGGTAGGGGGAAGGAGGCCAAAAACATTCAGTACTTC. Translation: CASSQGRGKEAKNIQYF.

This chain connects TRBV7-2 to TRBJ1-3; possibly TRBD1 for D (6 bases). The CDR3 spans 17 residues. V was clipped by 1 base and J by 4 bases, with 17 bases between them. From germline, CDR1 is SGHTA and CDR2 FQGNSA. CDR3 residues: CASSLDPPGTTGNTIYF. CDR3 in DNA: TGTGCCAGCAGCTTAGACCCTCCCGGGACAACAGGAAACACCATATATTTT.

This chain connects TRBV5-4 to TRBJ1-1; D may be TRBD1 (5 bases). V gave up 0 bases and J gave up 8 bases, with 14 bases separating them. This CDR3 comprises 14 residues. CDR1 and CDR2 (germline): SGHNT, YYREEE (reference sequence). As DNA, the CDR3 is TGTGCCAGCAGCTTGGGACAGCAACCTTTCGAAGCTTTCTTT. Protein: CASSLGQQPFEAFF.

The chain combines TRBV5-6 with TRBJ2-5; TRBD2 aligns across 7 bases. CDR1 and CDR2 (germline): SGHDT, YYEEEE. This CDR3 comprises 13 residues. Unmatched junction bases numbered 2, after V lost 1 base and J lost 5 bases. The CDR3 spells CASSLRGVETQYF. The CDR3, as DNA: TGTGCCAGCAGCTTGCGGGGGGTTGAGACCCAGTACTTC.

The chain has TRBV4-3 and TRBJ2-5, with 12 nucleotides matching TRBD2. The germline CDR1 and CDR2 sequences are LGHNA and YSLEER. The CDR3 sequence is 15 residues long. J was trimmed by 4 bases and V by 4 bases; bases with no gene match: 4. For the CDR3, the DNA is TGCGCCAGCAGCCCCCGGACTAGCGGGGTAGAGACCCAGTACTTC. It codes for CASSPRTSGVETQYF.